This TCR beta chain was recorded in a study of vaccination and CD4 T cells after COVID-19. In this sample, this clonotype turned up once. Looked up from germline, CDR1 is DFQATT and CDR2 is SNEGSKA (reference sequence). The CDR3 spans 14 residues. V lost 7 bases and J 5 bases, leaving 17 bases between the germline ends. TCRdb called the PCR reads again in MiXCR, with one record for every CDR3 protein. The data contain some 15,000 distinct CDR3 sequences, approximately 66% of them seen just once; the ten biggest clones take up 1.1%. The clonotype comes from a human donor who had recovered from COVID-19. The chain combines TRBV20-1 with TRBJ2-2; D is possibly TRBD1 (6 bases). The specimen was CD4+ T cells from blood, collected after SARS-CoV-2 vaccination. CDR3 loop: CSGAQGEGTGELFF. CDR3 in DNA: TGCAGTGGTGCACAGGGAGAGGGGACCGGGGAGCTGTTTTTT.